The 9 T cell receptor beta chains in this list originate from one sample, sequenced in a study of identical twins. MiXCR was run by TCRdb on the 5' RACE reads, yielding one entry per CDR3 protein. The data contain approximately 240,000 distinct CDR3 sequences, roughly an eighth of them seen just once; the ten biggest clones take up around 8.9%. Sequencing input: memory (CD45RO+) T cells sorted from blood. The receptors derive from a woman aged 18-29 years in good health.

The chain couples TRBV20-1 to TRBJ2-3; D is possibly TRBD1 (7 bases). Germline V gene sequence: CDR1 DFQATT, CDR2 SNEGSKA (reference sequence). Trimming removed 2 bases at V and 0 bases at J, with 15 bases between. CDR3 length: 16 residues. The CDR3 DNA sequence: TGCAGTGCTAGAAAACAGGGGACTTCTAGCACAGATACGCAGTATTTT. Protein: CSARKQGTSSTDTQYF.

Notes on this clonotype: A read error is possible here, since a much larger clone lies one base away. The chain couples TRBV4-2 to TRBJ2-3, with D uncertain. This CDR3 region has 15 residues. The germline V gene encodes CDR1 LGHNA and CDR2 YNFKEQ. The V gene lost 0 bases and the J gene lost 0 bases, with 7 bases spanning the gap. CDR3 amino acids: CASSQEASSTDTQYF. In DNA form, the CDR3 reads TGTGCCAGCAGCCAAGAGGCGTCTAGCACAGATACGCAGTATTTT.

In its sample, this clonotype was seen many times. The chain couples TRBV20-1 to TRBJ2-1; the D gene could be TRBD1 or TRBD2 (5 bases each). CDR1 DFQATT and CDR2 SNEGSKA come from the germline V gene (reference sequence). This CDR3 is built from 16 residues. The V end lost 3 bases, the J end lost 2 bases, and 17 bases lay between the germline ends. The CDR3 region has the DNA TGCAGTGCTAGGGGTGGGGGATCTGGGACCTACAATGAGCAGTTCTTC. Encoded protein: CSARGGGSGTYNEQFF.

V and J are TRBV5-1 and TRBJ2-6; no definite D call. Germline CDR1 is SGHRS and CDR2 is YFSETQ. V was cut by 4 bases and J by 2 bases, with 7 bases left in between. The CDR3 totals 14 residues. CDR3 amino acids: CASSVDPGANVLTF. DNA of the CDR3: TGCGCCAGCAGCGTGGACCCTGGGGCCAACGTCCTGACTTTC.

In this sample, this clonotype turned up a few times. The V call is TRBV15, the J call TRBJ2-3; 10 bases fit TRBD2. V dropped 1 base and J dropped 5; count of bases not matched to a gene: 9. Per germline, CDR1 LNHNV and CDR2 YYDKDF (reference sequence). CDR3 length: 17 amino acids. CDR3 loop: CATSRVLAGGPKDTQYF. CDR3 sequence (DNA): TGTGCCACCAGCAGAGTCTTAGCGGGAGGCCCAAAAGATACGCAGTATTTT.

The rearrangement joins TRBV20-1 to TRBJ2-3; no reliable D call. Trimming took 5 bases from V and 11 from J, leaving 14 bases between them. Looked up from germline, CDR1 is DFQATT and CDR2 is SNEGSKA (reference sequence). CDR3 length: 11 residues. The CDR3 DNA is TGCAGTGCTGCCGACCCTAATCGGCAGTATTTT. Residues: CSAADPNRQYF.

The CDR3 DNA sequence: TGCAGCGTTTATGGGGGAAGCAATGAGCAGTTCTTC. It yields the protein CSVYGGSNEQFF. The genes are TRBV29-1 and TRBJ2-1; perhaps D is TRBD1 or TRBD2 (5 bases each). The CDR3 covers 12 residues. The germline gives CDR1 SQVTM, CDR2 ANQGSEA. V lost 5 bases, J lost 6 bases, and 11 bases lay in between.

The chain is built from TRBV5-1 and TRBJ2-3; D is possibly TRBD1 (6 bases). The V gene lost 3 bases and the J gene lost 3 bases, with 17 bases spanning the gap. The CDR3 totals 16 residues. Germline lookup yields CDR1 SGHRS and CDR2 YFSETQ. The CDR3 loop reads CASSSGARSRTDTQYF. In nucleotides, the CDR3 is TGCGCCAGCAGCTCAGGGGCTAGATCGAGAACAGATACGCAGTATTTT.

This rearrangement joins TRBV4-3 to TRBJ2-7; the D gene could be TRBD1 or TRBD2 (6 bases each). Germline CDR1 reads LGHNA; CDR2 reads YSLEER. V was clipped by 1 base and J by 6 bases, with 10 bases between them. CDR3 length: 13 amino acids. The CDR3 DNA sequence: TGCGCCAGCAGCCAAGTCAGGGGAGGCGAGCAGTACTTC. It yields the protein CASSQVRGGEQYF.